This TCR beta chain was captured in a study of shared clonotypes between healthy human individuals. Every subset's genomic DNA went evenly onto several immunoSEQ plates. Sequencing used immunoSEQ multiplex PCR; TCRdb keeps in-frame clones, though not all of them. The table records around 1.5 million clones, 98% of them present only once. Germline V gene sequence: CDR1 SGHNT, CDR2 YYREEE (reference sequence). The trim removed 4 bases at V and 1 base at J, leaving 7 bases unmatched. The length of the CDR3 is 17 residues. This receptor was taken from a man aged 25 to 40 in good health. The source material was naive CD4+ T cells sorted from blood. The sample's subset: CD45RA+ positively selected. The chain carries TRBV5-4 and TRBJ2-5; 13 bases line up with TRBD2. The CDR3 sequence is CASSLGLAGSLQETQYF. CDR3 coding DNA: TGTGCCAGCAGCCTGGGACTAGCGGGAAGCCTCCAAGAGACCCAGTACTTC. The full variable domain, in which reference TRBV5-4 and TRBJ2-5 provide the parts outside the CDR3, is ETGVTQSPTHLIKTRGQQVTLRCSSQSGHNTVSWYQQALGQGPQFIFQYYREEENGRGNFPPRFSGLQFPNYSSELNVNALELDDSALYLCASSLGLAGSLQETQYFGPGTRLLVL.